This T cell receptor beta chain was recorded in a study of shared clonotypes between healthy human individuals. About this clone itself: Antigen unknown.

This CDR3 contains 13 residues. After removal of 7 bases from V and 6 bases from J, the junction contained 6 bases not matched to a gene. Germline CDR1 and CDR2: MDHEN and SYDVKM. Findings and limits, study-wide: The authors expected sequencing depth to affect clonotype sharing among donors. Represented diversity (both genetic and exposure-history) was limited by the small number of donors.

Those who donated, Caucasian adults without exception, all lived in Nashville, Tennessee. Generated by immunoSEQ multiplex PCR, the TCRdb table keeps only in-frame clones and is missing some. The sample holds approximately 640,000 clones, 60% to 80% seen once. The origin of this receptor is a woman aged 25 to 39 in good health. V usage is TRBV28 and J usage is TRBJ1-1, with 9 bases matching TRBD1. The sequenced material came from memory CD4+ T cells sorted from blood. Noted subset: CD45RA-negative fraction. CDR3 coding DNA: TGTGCCAGCATTCGGACAGGGGTCTCTGAAGCTTTCTTT. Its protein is CASIRTGVSEAFF.